The entry below gives a single T cell receptor (beta chain) sequence along with its context. The clone's antigen remains unknown. No much larger clonotype is one base removed from it; base qualities were not supplied. These data belong to a study of shared T cell receptors in the human thymus (dated by TCRdb to the early 2020s). With regard to the full study: The study examined how self-reactive, shared T-cell receptor alpha chains are generated in the human thymus.

Libraries were made using the immunoSEQ multiplex PCR assay. TCRdb provides this immuneACCESS table in a form limited to in-frame rearrangements. Some clones are lacking; in checked studies, under half of them reflect an unresolved V gene, and why the rest are absent is not known. This sample comprises roughly 700,000 clones, roughly 88% of them detected only once. The ten biggest clones cover 0.0095% to 0.011% of the sample. Unmatched junction bases come to 7, with V trimmed by 4 bases and J by 6 bases. The germline V gene (reference sequence) specifies SGHNT as CDR1 and YYREEE as CDR2. The CDR3 contains 15 residues, cysteine and phenylalanine counted. Only CDR3 DNA is held: 45 bases, read in frame from base 1. The same data also went into a second study, on human thymus T cells. The second paper states: Immunologically healthy infants undergoing open corrective cardiac surgery for congenital heart defects in Finland were used as donors. Thymus tissue was collected as surgical resects that were removed during corrective cardiac surgery. Both the thymic and the peripheral blood repertoires appeared to show biased V and J gene segment usage. Highly overlapping thymic TCR repertoires among unrelated individuals were reported in the related research. The study characterized TCR alpha and beta repertoires from seven to nine infant thymus samples and four related peripheral blood samples. Donor ages ranged from about 7 to 244 days, and the cohort comprised 5 to 7 male and two female infants. Thymocytes were released mechanically from tissue and stored at -70 °C as pellets of about 9-32 million cells. A QIAsymphony instrument was used to extract genomic DNA from the frozen cell pellets. The immunoSEQ multiplex PCR assay was used to amplify the TCRB and TCRAD loci from a standardized amount of quality-controlled genomic DNA. The V(D)J region was spanned by amplicons of a length sufficient to cover the CDR3 and to identify V and J genes. The amplicons were sequenced on an Illumina platform via the commercial immunoSEQ service. Primer bias and sequencing errors were corrected as previously described, and TCRAD and TCRB were defined on the basis of the IMGT database. The repertoires were analysed using immunoSEQ Analyzer 3.0 and VDJTools for basic statistics, V/J segment usage, diversity estimates, rarefaction and pairwise overlap. Chao1, ChaoE, Efron-Thisted, Shannon and inverse Simpson indices were used to estimate diversity, which was also estimated on datasets down-sampled to the smallest sample. For repertoire overlap, CDR3 nucleotide sequence, V gene and J gene had to match strictly, and clustering was done by Jaccard-based multidimensional scaling. On average, thymus samples gave 750,000 to 950,000 unique TCRB clonotypes, whereas blood samples gave about 84,000.

The clonotype was recovered from a boy younger than two with a congenital heart defect. Donor details come from another sample of the same person, matched by shared clones. In this chain, TRBV5-4 is recombined with TRBJ2-1; 10 nucleotides in the junction match TRBD2. The sequenced material came from thymocytes. Here is the DNA: TGTGCCAGCAGCCCCCGGATAGCGGGAGGCAATGAGCAGTTCTTC. This yields the protein CASSPRIAGGNEQFF.